This TCR beta chain was sequenced during a study of blood T cell repertoires in COVID-19. In the case of this clone: A junction boundary mismatches the germline segment, possibly from a read error.

The repertoire was sequenced with immunoSEQ multiplex PCR; TCRdb's copy has only in-frame clones and lacks some. The repertoire has about 210,000 clones, more than 75% of them found once; the top ten carry 9.5% to 15%. CDR1 is SSHAT, CDR2 FNYEAQ, per germline (reference sequence). The CDR3 is 16 residues long. The chain carries TRBV7-7 and TRBJ2-3; 10 positions agree with TRBD2. Sequencing was done on a sample of peripheral blood. The receptor comes from a human donor in a cohort sampled during active COVID-19. CDR3 nucleotides: TGTGCTAGCAGCTTAGCTCTAGCGGGGGCTTTAGATACGCAGTATTTT. Translating it yields CASSLALAGALDTQYF. The full variable domain, with the rest looked up from reference TRBV7-7 and TRBJ2-3, is GAGVSQSPRYKVTKRGQDVTLRCDPISSHATLYWYQQALGQGPEFLTYFNYEAQPDKSGLPSDRFSAERPEGSISTLTIQRTEQRDSAMYRCASSLALAGALDTQYFGPGTRLTVL.